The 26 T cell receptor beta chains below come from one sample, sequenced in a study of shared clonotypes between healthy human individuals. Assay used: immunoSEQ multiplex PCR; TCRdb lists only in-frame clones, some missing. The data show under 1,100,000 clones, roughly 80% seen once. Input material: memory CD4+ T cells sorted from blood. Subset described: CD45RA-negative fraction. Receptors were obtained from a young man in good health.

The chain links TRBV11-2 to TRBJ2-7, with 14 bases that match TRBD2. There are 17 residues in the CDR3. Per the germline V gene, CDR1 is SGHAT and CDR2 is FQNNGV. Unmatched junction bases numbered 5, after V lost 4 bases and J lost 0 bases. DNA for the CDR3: TGTGCCAGCAGCTCCAGACTAGCGGGGGGGCTCTCCTACGAGCAGTACTTC. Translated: CASSSRLAGGLSYEQYF.

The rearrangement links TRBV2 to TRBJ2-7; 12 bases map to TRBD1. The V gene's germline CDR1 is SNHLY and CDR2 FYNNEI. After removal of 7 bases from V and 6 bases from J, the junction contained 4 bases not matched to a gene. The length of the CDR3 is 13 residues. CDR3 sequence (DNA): TGTGCCAGCACTCGGGACAGGGGGCGCGAGCAGTACTTC. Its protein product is CASTRDRGREQYF.

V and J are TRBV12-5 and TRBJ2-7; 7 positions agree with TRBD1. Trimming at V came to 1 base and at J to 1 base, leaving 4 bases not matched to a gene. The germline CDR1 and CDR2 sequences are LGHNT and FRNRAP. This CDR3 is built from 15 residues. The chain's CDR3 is CASGLEAGGSYEQYF. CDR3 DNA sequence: TGTGCTAGTGGTTTGGAGGCAGGGGGATCCTACGAGCAGTACTTC.

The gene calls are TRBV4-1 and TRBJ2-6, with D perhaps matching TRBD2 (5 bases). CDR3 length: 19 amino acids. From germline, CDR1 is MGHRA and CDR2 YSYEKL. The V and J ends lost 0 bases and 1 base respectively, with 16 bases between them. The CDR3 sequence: CASSQDPKGVRSGANVLTF. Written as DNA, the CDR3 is TGCGCCAGCAGCCAAGATCCTAAGGGAGTAAGGTCTGGGGCCAACGTCCTGACTTTC.

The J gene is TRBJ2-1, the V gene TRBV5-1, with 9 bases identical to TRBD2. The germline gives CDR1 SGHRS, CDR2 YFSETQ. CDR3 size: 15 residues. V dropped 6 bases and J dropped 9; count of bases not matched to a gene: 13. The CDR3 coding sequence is TGCGCCAGCACGCTCGTCGGGCTAGCGGGACCTGAGCAGTTCTTC. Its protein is CASTLVGLAGPEQFF.

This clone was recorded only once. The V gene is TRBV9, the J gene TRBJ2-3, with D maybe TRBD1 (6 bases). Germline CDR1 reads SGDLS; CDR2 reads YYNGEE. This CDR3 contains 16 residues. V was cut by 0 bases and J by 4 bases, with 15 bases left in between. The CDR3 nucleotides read TGTGCCAGCAGCGTAGGCCTGGGGGCAGGGGCAGATACGCAGTATTTT. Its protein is CASSVGLGAGADTQYF.

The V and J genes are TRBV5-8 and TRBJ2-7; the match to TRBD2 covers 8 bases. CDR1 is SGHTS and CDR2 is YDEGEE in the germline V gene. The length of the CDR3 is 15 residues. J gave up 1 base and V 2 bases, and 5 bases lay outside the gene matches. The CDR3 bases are TGTGCCAGCAGCTTCGGGGGGGAGAGGTCCTACGAGCAGTACTTC. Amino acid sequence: CASSFGGERSYEQYF.

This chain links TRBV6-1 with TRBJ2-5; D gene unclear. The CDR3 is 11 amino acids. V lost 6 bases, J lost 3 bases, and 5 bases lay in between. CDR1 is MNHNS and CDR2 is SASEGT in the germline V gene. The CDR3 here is CASRRKETQYF. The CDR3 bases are TGTGCCAGCAGGCGAAAAGAGACCCAGTACTTC.

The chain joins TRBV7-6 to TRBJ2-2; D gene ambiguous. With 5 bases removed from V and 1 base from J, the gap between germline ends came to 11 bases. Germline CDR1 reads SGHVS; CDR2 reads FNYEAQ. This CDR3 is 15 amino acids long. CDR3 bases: TGTGCCAGCAGCCCAGGTTGGGGGAACACCGGGGAGCTGTTTTTT. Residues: CASSPGWGNTGELFF.

CDR3: CASSVSDRVFTDTQYF. CDR3 nucleotides: TGTGCCAGCAGCGTGTCAGACAGGGTTTTCACAGATACGCAGTATTTT. This sequence joins TRBV9 and TRBJ2-3; 7 bases align to TRBD1. The CDR3 loop spans 16 amino acids. J lost 2 bases, V lost 2 bases, and 8 bases had no gene match. In germline, CDR1 is SGDLS, CDR2 YYNGEE.

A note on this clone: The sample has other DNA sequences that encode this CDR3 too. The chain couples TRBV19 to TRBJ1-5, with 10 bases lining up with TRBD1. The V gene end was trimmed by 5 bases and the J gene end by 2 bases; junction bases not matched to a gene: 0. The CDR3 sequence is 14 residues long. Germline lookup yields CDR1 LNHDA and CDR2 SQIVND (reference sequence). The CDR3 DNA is TGTGCCAGTAGTGGGACAGGGGGCAATCAGCCCCAGCATTTT. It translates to CASSGTGGNQPQHF.

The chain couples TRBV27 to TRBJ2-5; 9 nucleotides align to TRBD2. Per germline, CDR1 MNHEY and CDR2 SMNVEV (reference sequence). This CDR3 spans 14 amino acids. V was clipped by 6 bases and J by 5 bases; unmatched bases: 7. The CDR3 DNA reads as TGTGCCAGCAGGGCTAGCGGGACCCGGGAGACCCAGTACTTC. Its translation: CASRASGTRETQYF.

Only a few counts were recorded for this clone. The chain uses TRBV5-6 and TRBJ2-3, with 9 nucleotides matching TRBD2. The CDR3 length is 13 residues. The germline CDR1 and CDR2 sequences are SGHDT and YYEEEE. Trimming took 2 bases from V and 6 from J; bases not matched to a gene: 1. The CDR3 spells CASSLLAGDTQYF. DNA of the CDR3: TGTGCCAGCAGCTTACTAGCGGGTGATACGCAGTATTTT.

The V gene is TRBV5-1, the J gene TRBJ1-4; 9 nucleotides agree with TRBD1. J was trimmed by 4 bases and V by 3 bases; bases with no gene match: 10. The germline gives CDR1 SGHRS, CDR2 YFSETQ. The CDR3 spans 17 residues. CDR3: CASSSGQGSNGNEKLFF. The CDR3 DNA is TGCGCCAGCAGCTCGGGACAGGGAAGTAACGGTAATGAAAAACTGTTTTTT.

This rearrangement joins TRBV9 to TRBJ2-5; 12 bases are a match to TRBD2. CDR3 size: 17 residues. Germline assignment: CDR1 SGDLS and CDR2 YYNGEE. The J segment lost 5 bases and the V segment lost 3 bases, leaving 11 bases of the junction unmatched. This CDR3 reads CASSGGALAGGYETQYF. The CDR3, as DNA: TGTGCCAGCAGCGGAGGGGCACTAGCGGGGGGTTATGAGACCCAGTACTTC.

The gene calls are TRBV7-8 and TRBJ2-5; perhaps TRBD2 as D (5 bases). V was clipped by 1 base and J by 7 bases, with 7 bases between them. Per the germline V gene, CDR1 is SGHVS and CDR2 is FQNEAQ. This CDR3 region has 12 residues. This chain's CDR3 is CASSLVRGTQYF. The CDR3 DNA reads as TGTGCCAGCAGCTTAGTTCGGGGGACCCAGTACTTC.

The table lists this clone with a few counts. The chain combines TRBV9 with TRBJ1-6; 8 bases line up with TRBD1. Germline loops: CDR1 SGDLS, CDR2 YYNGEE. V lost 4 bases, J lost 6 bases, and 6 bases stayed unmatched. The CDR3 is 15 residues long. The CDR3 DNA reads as TGTGCCAGCAGCCTTACACAGGGGGGTAATTCACCCCTCCACTTT. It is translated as CASSLTQGGNSPLHF.

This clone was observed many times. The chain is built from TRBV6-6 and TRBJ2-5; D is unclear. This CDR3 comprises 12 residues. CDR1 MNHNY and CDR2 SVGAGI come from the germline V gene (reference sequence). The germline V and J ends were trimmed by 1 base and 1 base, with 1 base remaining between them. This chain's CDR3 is CASSYFQETQYF. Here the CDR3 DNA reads TGTGCCAGCAGTTACTTCCAAGAGACCCAGTACTTC.

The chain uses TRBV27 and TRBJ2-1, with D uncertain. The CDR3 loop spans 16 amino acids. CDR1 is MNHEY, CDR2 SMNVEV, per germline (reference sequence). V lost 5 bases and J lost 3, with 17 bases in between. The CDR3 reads CASSLDPLLIYNEQFF. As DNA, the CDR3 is TGTGCCAGCAGTCTCGACCCACTTCTTATCTACAATGAGCAGTTCTTC.

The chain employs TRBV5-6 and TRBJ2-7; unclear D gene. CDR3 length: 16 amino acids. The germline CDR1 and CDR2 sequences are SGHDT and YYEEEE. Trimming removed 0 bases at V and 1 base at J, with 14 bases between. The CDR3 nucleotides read TGTGCCAGCAGCTTGGGAGGACCGATGGGGTCCTACGAGCAGTACTTC. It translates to CASSLGGPMGSYEQYF.

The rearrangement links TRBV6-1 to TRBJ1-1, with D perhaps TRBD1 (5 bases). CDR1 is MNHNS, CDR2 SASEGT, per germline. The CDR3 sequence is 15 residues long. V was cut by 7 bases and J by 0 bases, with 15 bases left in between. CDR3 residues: CASTISAGLNTEAFF. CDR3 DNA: TGTGCCAGCACCATAAGCGCAGGGTTGAACACTGAAGCTTTCTTT.

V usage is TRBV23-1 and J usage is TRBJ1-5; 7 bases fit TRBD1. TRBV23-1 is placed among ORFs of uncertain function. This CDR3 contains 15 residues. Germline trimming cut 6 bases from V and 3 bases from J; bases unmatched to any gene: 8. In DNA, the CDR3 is TGCGCCAGCAGCAGGGGGTCGGCCCCCAATCAGCCCCAGCATTTT. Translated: CASSRGSAPNQPQHF.

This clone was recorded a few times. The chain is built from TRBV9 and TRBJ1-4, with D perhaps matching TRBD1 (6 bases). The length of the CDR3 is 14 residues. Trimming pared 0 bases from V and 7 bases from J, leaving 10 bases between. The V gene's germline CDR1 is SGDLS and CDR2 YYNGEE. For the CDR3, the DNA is TGTGCCAGCAGCGTAGGGACAGCAGGTGAAAAACTGTTTTTT. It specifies CASSVGTAGEKLFF.

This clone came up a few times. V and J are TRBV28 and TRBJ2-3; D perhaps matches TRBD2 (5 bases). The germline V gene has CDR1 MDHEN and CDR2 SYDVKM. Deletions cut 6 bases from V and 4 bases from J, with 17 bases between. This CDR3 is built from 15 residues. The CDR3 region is CASSRPLVLADTQYF. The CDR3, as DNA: TGTGCCAGCAGCCGCCCCCTTGTACTAGCAGATACGCAGTATTTT.

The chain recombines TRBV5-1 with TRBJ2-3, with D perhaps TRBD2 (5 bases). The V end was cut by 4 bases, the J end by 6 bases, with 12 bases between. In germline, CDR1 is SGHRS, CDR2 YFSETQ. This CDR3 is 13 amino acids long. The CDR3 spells CASSQLLEDTQYF. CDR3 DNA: TGCGCCAGCAGCCAACTACTAGAGGATACGCAGTATTTT.

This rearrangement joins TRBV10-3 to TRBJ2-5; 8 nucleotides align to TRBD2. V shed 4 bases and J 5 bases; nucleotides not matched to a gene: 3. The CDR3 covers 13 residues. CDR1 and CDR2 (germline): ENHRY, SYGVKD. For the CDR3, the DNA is TGTGCCATCAGTGGGACTAGCATGGAGACCCAGTACTTC. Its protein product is CAISGTSMETQYF.